The present T cell receptor (beta chain) was sequenced within a study of vaccination effects on CD4 cells after COVID-19. Study as a whole: Both late and early after vaccination, three convalescent patients were sampled. Post-vaccine draws lagged the second dose by a median of 72 days.

Data came from immunoSEQ multiplex PCR; TCRdb stores just in-frame clones and leaves some out. This repertoire shows about 17,000 clones, about four fifths found once; its top ten account for 20% to 25%. This clone counts as medium-sized. Its matching antigen is unknown. Prior to sequencing, the ViraFEST assay stimulated PBMC with viral peptide pools, which expanded the antigen-specific CD4+ T cells. CD4+ T cell isolation took place after 10 days of culture. This person's SARS-CoV-2 infection, confirmed by PCR, occurred between March and December 2020. Vaccine administered to participants consisted of two doses of either BNT162b2 or mRNA-1273. Researchers swapped half the medium for IL-2 medium on both days 3 and 7. The CDR3 is 16 amino acids. V gave up 2 bases and J gave up 1 base, with 16 bases separating them. Germline CDR1 SGHRS, CDR2 YFSETQ.

The TCR comes from a human donor who had a prior SARS-CoV-2 infection. The sequenced sample was CD4+ T cells from PBMCs cultured with SARS-CoV-2 spike peptides, obtained after COVID-19 vaccination. V gene TRBV5-1 combines with J gene TRBJ2-7; the D is unclear. CDR3 sequence reads: CASSFMYKGSSYEQYF. Here the CDR3 DNA reads TGCGCCAGCAGCTTTATGTACAAAGGAAGTTCCTACGAGCAGTACTTC.